This T cell receptor (beta chain) was sequenced in a study of shared clonotypes between healthy human individuals. Findings and caveats of the study: Only a few donors were included, so the genetic and exposure-history diversity represented was limited.

Per the germline V gene, CDR1 is MNHNS and CDR2 is SASEGT. V was pared by 7 bases and J by 7 bases, with 20 bases between. The CDR3 runs to 15 residues. Some clones are missing from TCRdb's copy, which holds only in-frame ones; the method was immunoSEQ multiplex PCR. This repertoire shows hundreds of thousands of clones, approximately 97% found once; its top ten account for approximately 0.057%. A note on this clone: What it binds is unknown.

This chain links TRBV6-1 with TRBJ1-5; possible D gene TRBD1, 6 bases. The origin of this receptor is a woman in her 30s in good health. Material: naive CD4+ T cells sorted from blood. Subset denoted: CD45RA+ positively selected. As DNA, the CDR3 is TGTGCCAGCACTCTCTCCTACAGGGACAACCAGCCCCAGCATTTT. Translated, it gives CASTLSYRDNQPQHF.